The 21 T cell receptor beta chains below come from one sample, sequenced in a study of OX40 agonist ivuxolimab in advanced cancers. This table comes from immunoSEQ multiplex PCR, and its TCRdb copy is limited to in-frame clones, with some not included. The table has 70,000 or so clones, around 89% seen once. The specimen comprised CD4+ or CD8+ T cells sorted from blood, sampled in a trial of the OX40 agonist ivuxolimab. These TCRs come from an adult with an advanced solid tumor such as melanoma, head and neck, liver or kidney cancer.

The chain carries TRBV10-1 and TRBJ2-7, with a tentative D call TRBD1 (6 bases). The V end lost 1 base, the J end lost 11 bases, and 15 bases lay between the germline ends. CDR1 and CDR2 (germline): WNHNN, SYGVQD (reference sequence). This CDR3 is built from 13 residues. The DNA for the CDR3 is TGCGCCAGCAGTGAGTTAACGGGGACAACGAAGTACTTC. Translation gives CASSELTGTTKYF.

This clone was seen a single time. The rearrangement links TRBV5-6 to TRBJ2-5; no clear D. The CDR3 is 13 amino acids. Trimming took 2 bases from V and 4 from J, leaving 9 bases between them. Germline lookup yields CDR1 SGHDT and CDR2 YYEEEE. The CDR3 sequence: CASSFGRGETQYF. In nucleotides, the CDR3 is TGTGCCAGCAGCTTCGGACGAGGAGAGACCCAGTACTTC.

This chain joins TRBV5-4 and TRBJ2-5; 10 bases align to TRBD2. The V gene end was trimmed by 2 bases and the J gene end by 7 bases; junction bases not matched to a gene: 14. The CDR3 is 17 residues long. Germline V gives CDR1 SGHNT, CDR2 YYREEE (reference sequence). The CDR3 loop is CASSFRSGGAGIGTQYF. The DNA of the CDR3 is TGTGCCAGCAGCTTTAGGAGCGGGGGGGCCGGGATTGGGACCCAGTACTTC.

This clone was found once. J is TRBJ1-5 and V is TRBV7-2; D uncertain. Trimming left V 1 base short and J 0 bases short, with 13 bases between. The CDR3 is 17 amino acids. CDR1 and CDR2 (germline): SGHTA, FQGNSA. CDR3 DNA sequence: TGTGCCAGCAGCTTAGTCCCCTCGCACTATAGCAATCAGCCCCAGCATTTT. It is translated as CASSLVPSHYSNQPQHF.

The V call is TRBV27, the J call TRBJ1-1, with 7 positions matching TRBD1. CDR1 and CDR2 (germline): MNHEY, SMNVEV (reference sequence). J gave up 3 bases and V 11 bases, and 18 bases lay outside the gene matches. The CDR3 contains 16 residues. For the CDR3, the DNA is TGTGCCTCTCGTTTCGCCGTTAGCAGGGGGGACACTGAAGCTTTCTTT. This translates into CASRFAVSRGDTEAFF.

The rearrangement uses TRBV7-3 and TRBJ1-2, with D possibly being TRBD1 (5 bases). Trimming stripped 1 base from V and 8 bases from J, with 11 bases between. The CDR3 runs to 13 residues. Looked up from germline, CDR1 is SGHTA and CDR2 is FQGTGA. The CDR3 spells CASSLSQGGGYTF. The CDR3 DNA sequence: TGTGCCAGCAGCTTAAGCCAGGGAGGCGGCTACACCTTC.

This clone was counted a single time. The chain is built from TRBV19 and TRBJ2-1; 7 bases match TRBD1. Germline lookup yields CDR1 LNHDA and CDR2 SQIVND (reference sequence). V trimming: 6 bases; J trimming: 4 bases; junction bases outside the gene matches: 12. The length of the CDR3 is 16 residues. In DNA, the CDR3 is TGTGCCAGTAGGACCTCCCGACAGGGTGGTTACAATGAGCAGTTCTTC. Translation: CASRTSRQGGYNEQFF. Together with reference TRBV19 and TRBJ2-1, the CDR3 gives the full variable domain: DGGITQSPKYLFRKEGQNVTLSCEQNLNHDAMYWYRQDPGQGLRLIYYSQIVNDFQKGDIAEGYSVSREKKESFPLTVTSAQKNPTAFYLCASRTSRQGGYNEQFFGPGTRLTVL.

Concerning this clone: The germline gene is not matched at one end of the junction; a read error may be the cause. The chain employs TRBV7-7 and TRBJ2-3, with D possibly TRBD2 on 5 matching bases. Germline values: CDR1 SSHAT, CDR2 FNYEAQ (reference sequence). The CDR3 spans 13 residues. The CDR3 sequence: CASSPGRGDTQYF. The CDR3, as DNA: TGTGCTAGCAGCCCAGGACGGGGAGATACGCAGTATTTT.

The chain links TRBV10-1 to TRBJ2-1, with 10 bases that match TRBD2. In germline, CDR1 is WNHNN, CDR2 SYGVQD (reference sequence). This CDR3 region has 14 residues. V was pared by 1 base and J by 10 bases, with 4 bases of the junction left unmatched. The CDR3 protein is CASSELAGGREQFF. The CDR3 DNA reads TGCGCCAGCAGTGAGTTAGCGGGAGGCCGGGAGCAGTTCTTC.

This chain uses TRBV11-3 with TRBJ2-2; TRBD2 matches at 13 bases. V lost 5 bases to trimming and J lost 1 base; unmatched junction nucleotides: 7. This CDR3 has 18 amino acids. Germline V gene lookup returns CDR1 SGHNT and CDR2 YENEEA. CDR3 nucleotides: TGTGCCAGCAGCCTCGGACTAGCGGGAGCTAAGAACACCGGGGAGCTGTTTTTT. Its protein product is CASSLGLAGAKNTGELFF. The entire variable domain, with the rest obtained from reference TRBV11-3 and TRBJ2-2, is as follows: EAGVVQSPRYKIIEKKQPVAFWCNPISGHNTLYWYLQNLGQGPELLIRYENEEAVDDSQLPKDRFSAERLKGVDSTLKIQPAELGDSAVYLCASSLGLAGAKNTGELFFGEGSRLTVL.

The chain carries TRBV4-2 and TRBJ2-2, with D perhaps TRBD2 (6 bases). Deletions cut 1 base from V and 3 bases from J, with 18 bases between. The CDR3 is made up of 18 amino acids. Germline assignment: CDR1 LGHNA and CDR2 YNFKEQ. CDR3 residues: CASSQGDWGIPDTGELFF. As DNA, the CDR3 is TGTGCCAGCAGCCAAGGGGACTGGGGGATTCCGGACACCGGGGAGCTGTTTTTT.

The rearrangement uses TRBV28 and TRBJ2-7, with D perhaps given as TRBD1 or TRBD2 (7 bases each). Germline loops: CDR1 MDHEN, CDR2 SYDVKM. CDR3 length: 15 amino acids. Trimming took off 7 bases at V and 9 bases at J, with 25 bases between the two ends. The CDR3 region has the DNA TGTGCCAGCACCCCCGGGGGGACAGTGGATTGGGCGCAGTACTTC. Its translation: CASTPGGTVDWAQYF.

The J gene is TRBJ2-2, the V gene TRBV7-3; 8 bases agree with TRBD1. The CDR3 has 15 residues. V was clipped by 5 bases and J by 4 bases; unmatched bases: 6. Germline assignment: CDR1 SGHTA and CDR2 FQGTGA. CDR3 residues: CASSPRGTGTGELFF. Written as DNA, the CDR3 is TGTGCCAGCAGCCCCCGGGGGACAGGCACCGGGGAGCTGTTTTTT.

The chain carries TRBV7-9 and TRBJ2-7; 8 bases line up with TRBD1. Trimming cost V 3 bases and J 6 bases; bases outside gene matches: 7. Germline V gene lookup returns CDR1 SEHNR and CDR2 FQNEAQ (reference sequence). CDR3 length: 14 amino acids. CDR3 DNA: TGTGCCAGCAGCTTTCCGGACAGGGCGGGCGAGCAGTACTTC. Residues: CASSFPDRAGEQYF.

This clone was detected a few times. The chain joins TRBV7-9 to TRBJ2-7; 8 positions match TRBD1. Looked up from germline, CDR1 is SEHNR and CDR2 is FQNEAQ (reference sequence). Trimming removed 4 bases from V and 5 bases from J; junction bases left unmatched: 7. The CDR3 has 14 amino acids. CDR3 sequence (DNA): TGTGCCAGCAGCTCCAGGACAGGGAGTGACGAGCAGTACTTC. Translating gives CASSSRTGSDEQYF.

This rearrangement joins TRBV6-5 to TRBJ2-7, with TRBD1 matching over 7 bases. J was trimmed by 0 bases and V by 6 bases; bases with no gene match: 5. CDR1 and CDR2 (germline): MNHEY, SVGAGI. The CDR3 is 14 residues long. CDR3 sequence: CASSSDRDSYEQYF. The CDR3 DNA reads as TGTGCCAGCAGCTCCGACAGGGACTCCTACGAGCAGTACTTC.

This clone is a singleton in its sample. The CDR3 nucleotides are TGCAGTGCTAGCTTGCTCGGAGGCTACACCTTC. Its protein product is CSASLLGGYTF. The chain employs TRBV20-1 and TRBJ1-2; D is undetermined. V lost 3 bases and J lost 8, with 10 bases in between. CDR1 DFQATT and CDR2 SNEGSKA come from the germline V gene (reference sequence). The CDR3 spans 11 residues.

The chain has TRBV7-9 and TRBJ2-3; possibly TRBD2 for D (6 bases). CDR1 is SEHNR and CDR2 is FQNEAQ in the germline V gene (reference sequence). V was shortened by 5 bases and J by 3 bases, with 15 bases between the two germline ends. The CDR3 is made up of 15 amino acids. The CDR3 loop reads CASSPGDLDTDTQYF. The CDR3 DNA reads TGTGCCAGCAGCCCGGGGGATCTCGATACAGATACGCAGTATTTT. Variable domain in full (rest from reference TRBV7-9 and TRBJ2-3): DTGVSQNPRHKITKRGQNVTFRCDPISEHNRLYWYRQTLGQGPEFLTYFQNEAQLEKSRLLSDRFSAERPKGSFSTLEIQRTEQGDSAMYLCASSPGDLDTDTQYFGPGTRLTVL.

The chain uses TRBV28 and TRBJ1-1, with 8 bases identical to TRBD1. V lost 5 bases, J lost 4 bases, and 12 bases stayed unmatched. The V gene's germline CDR1 is MDHEN and CDR2 SYDVKM. This CDR3 spans 16 amino acids. CDR3 region: CASSPGQARISTEAFF. The CDR3 DNA follows: TGTGCCAGCAGTCCGGGACAGGCTCGGATCAGCACTGAAGCTTTCTTT.

V gene TRBV28 combines with J gene TRBJ1-2; 7 nucleotides align to TRBD1. The germline gives CDR1 MDHEN, CDR2 SYDVKM. V gave up 5 bases and J gave up 0 bases; unmatched junction bases: 9. This CDR3 has 16 amino acids. This CDR3 is CASSAPGTETNYGYTF. In DNA form, the CDR3 reads TGTGCCAGCAGTGCTCCCGGGACAGAAACTAACTATGGCTACACCTTC.

J is TRBJ1-1 and V is TRBV19; perhaps TRBD1 as D (5 bases). Germline V gene lookup returns CDR1 LNHDA and CDR2 SQIVND (reference sequence). V lost 5 bases to trimming and J lost 5 bases, with 15 bases between them. This CDR3 contains 14 residues. CDR3 loop: CASSWGGEVTEAFF. CDR3 nucleotide sequence: TGTGCCAGTAGTTGGGGCGGGGAAGTAACTGAAGCTTTCTTT.